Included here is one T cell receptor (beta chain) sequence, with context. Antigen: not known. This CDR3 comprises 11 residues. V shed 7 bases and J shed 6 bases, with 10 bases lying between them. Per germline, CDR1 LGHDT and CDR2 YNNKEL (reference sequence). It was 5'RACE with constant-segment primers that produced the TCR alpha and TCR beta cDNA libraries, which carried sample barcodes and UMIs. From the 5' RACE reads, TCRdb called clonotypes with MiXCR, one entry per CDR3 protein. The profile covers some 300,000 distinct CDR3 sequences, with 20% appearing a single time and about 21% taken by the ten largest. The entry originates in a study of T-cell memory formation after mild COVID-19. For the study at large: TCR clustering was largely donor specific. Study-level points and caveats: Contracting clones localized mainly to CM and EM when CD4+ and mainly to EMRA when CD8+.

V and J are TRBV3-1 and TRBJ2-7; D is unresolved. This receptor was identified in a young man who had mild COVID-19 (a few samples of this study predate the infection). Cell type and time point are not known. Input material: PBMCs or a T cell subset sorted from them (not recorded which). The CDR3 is CASIEPGEQYV. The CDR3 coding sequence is TGTGCCAGCATTGAGCCGGGCGAGCAGTACGTC.